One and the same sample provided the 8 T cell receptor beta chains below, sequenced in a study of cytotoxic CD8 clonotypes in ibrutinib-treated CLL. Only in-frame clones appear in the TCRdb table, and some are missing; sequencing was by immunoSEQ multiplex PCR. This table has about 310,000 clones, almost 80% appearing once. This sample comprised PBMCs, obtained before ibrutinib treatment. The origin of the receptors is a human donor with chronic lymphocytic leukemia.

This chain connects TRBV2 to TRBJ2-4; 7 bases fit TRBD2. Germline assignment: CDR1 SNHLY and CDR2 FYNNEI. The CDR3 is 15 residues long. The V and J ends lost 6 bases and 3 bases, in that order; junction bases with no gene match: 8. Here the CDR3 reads CASSGWGEGKNIQYF. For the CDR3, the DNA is TGTGCCAGCAGCGGATGGGGGGAGGGCAAAAACATTCAGTACTTC.

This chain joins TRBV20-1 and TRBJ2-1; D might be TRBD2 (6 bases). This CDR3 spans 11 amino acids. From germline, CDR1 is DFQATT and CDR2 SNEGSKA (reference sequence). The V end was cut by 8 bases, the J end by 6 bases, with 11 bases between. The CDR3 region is CSTSGSNEQFF. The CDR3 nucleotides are TGCAGTACCTCCGGGAGCAATGAGCAGTTCTTC.

Here the CDR3 DNA reads TGTGCCAGTAGTAAGTCGGTAGGGATGGGAGCCAAAAACATTCAGTACTTC. Amino acid sequence: CASSKSVGMGAKNIQYF. This rearrangement joins TRBV19 to TRBJ2-4, with unresolved D. CDR1 and CDR2 from the germline V gene are LNHDA and SQIVND (reference sequence). This CDR3 contains 17 residues. Trimming cost V 4 bases and J 0 bases, with 16 bases left between them.

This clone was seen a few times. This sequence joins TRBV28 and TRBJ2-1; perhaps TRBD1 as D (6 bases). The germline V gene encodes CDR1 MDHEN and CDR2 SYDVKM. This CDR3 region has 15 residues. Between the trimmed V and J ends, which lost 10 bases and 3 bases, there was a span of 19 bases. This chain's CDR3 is CATGIRRGGYNEQFF. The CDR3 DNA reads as TGTGCCACGGGTATCCGGAGAGGGGGCTACAATGAGCAGTTCTTC.

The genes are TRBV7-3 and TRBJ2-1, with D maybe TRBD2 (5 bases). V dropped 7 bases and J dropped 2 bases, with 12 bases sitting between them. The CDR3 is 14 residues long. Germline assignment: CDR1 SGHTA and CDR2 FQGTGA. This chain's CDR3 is CASKLARTYNEQFF. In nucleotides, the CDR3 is TGTGCCAGCAAATTAGCGAGAACCTACAATGAGCAGTTCTTC.

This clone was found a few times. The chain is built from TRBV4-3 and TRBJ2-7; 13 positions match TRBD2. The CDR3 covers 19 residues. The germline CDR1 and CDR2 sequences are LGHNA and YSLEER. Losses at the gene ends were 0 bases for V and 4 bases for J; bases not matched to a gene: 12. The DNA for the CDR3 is TGCGCCAGCAGCCAAGAAGGGGGACTAGCGGGACCCGATTTTTACGAGCAGTACTTC. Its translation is CASSQEGGLAGPDFYEQYF.

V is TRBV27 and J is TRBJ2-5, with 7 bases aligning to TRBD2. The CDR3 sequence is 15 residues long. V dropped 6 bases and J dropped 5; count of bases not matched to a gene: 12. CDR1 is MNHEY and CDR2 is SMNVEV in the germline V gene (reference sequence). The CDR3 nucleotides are TGTGCCAGCAGCTCCCTGGGGGGGTTCAGGGAGACCCAGTACTTC. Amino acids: CASSSLGGFRETQYF.

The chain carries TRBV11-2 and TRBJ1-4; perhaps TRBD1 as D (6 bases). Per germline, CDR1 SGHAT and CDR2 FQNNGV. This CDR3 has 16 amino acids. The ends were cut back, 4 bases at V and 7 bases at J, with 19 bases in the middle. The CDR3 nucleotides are TGTGCCAGCAGCTATATACTGTCGGGGGCCGGTGAAAAACTGTTTTTT. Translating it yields CASSYILSGAGEKLFF. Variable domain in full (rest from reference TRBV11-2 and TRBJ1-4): EAGVAQSPRYKIIEKRQSVAFWCNPISGHATLYWYQQILGQGPKLLIQFQNNGVVDDSQLPKDRFSAERLKGVDSTLKIQPAKLEDSAVYLCASSYILSGAGEKLFFGSGTQLSVL.